The entry below describes one T cell receptor (beta chain). Trimming pared 3 bases from V and 6 bases from J, leaving 24 bases between. CDR1 and CDR2 from the germline V gene are LGHNA and YNFKEQ. The CDR3 has 18 amino acids. This sample is part of a study of glioma-infiltrating T cells after dendritic cell vaccination. TCRdb's copy holds only in-frame clones and misses some; the assay was immunoSEQ multiplex PCR. The sample contains some 91,000 clones, more than 80% of which appear only once. Time point of the sample: after dendritic cell vaccination, including at tumor progression/relapse. Fresh-frozen tumor tissue and more than two years of survival data were available for all.

This receptor was identified in a human donor with glioblastoma. The starting material was blood, obtained after dendritic cell vaccination. The chain joins TRBV4-2 to TRBJ2-1, with a tentative D call TRBD1 (6 bases). The CDR3 sequence is CASSQGTQGEAIVNEQFF. For the CDR3, the DNA is TGTGCCAGCAGCCAGGGGACACAGGGAGAGGCGATTGTCAATGAGCAGTTCTTC.